This T cell receptor beta chain came from a study of control samples from healthy donors and cancer patients. The ends lost 3 bases at V and 2 bases at J; junction bases unmatched: 5. This CDR3 region has 15 residues. The germline V gene has CDR1 SGHDT and CDR2 YYEEEE. This table comes from immunoSEQ multiplex PCR, and its TCRdb copy is limited to in-frame clones, with some not included. Of 65,000 to 90,000 clones listed, roughly nine tenths are singletons. The chain employs TRBV5-6 and TRBJ1-2; 9 nucleotides match TRBD1. Material for sequencing was PBMCs. This TCR was sampled from a woman aged 50 to 65 with colorectal cancer. This CDR3 is CASSSTGGRNYGYTF. DNA of the CDR3: TGTGCCAGCAGCTCCACAGGGGGCAGAAACTATGGCTACACCTTC.